These T cell receptor beta chains were read from a single sample in a study of T cell responses to AZD1222 COVID-19 vaccine. Assay: immunoSEQ multiplex PCR; the TCRdb copy retains only in-frame clones and omits some. There are roughly 200,000 clones in the sample; more than 85% occur only once, and around 1% lies in the top ten. The material sequenced was peripheral blood, taken on day 0 of MenACWY control vaccination. Receptors originate from an adult in good health. Each CDR3 is given with its conserved first and last residue. A clone size is listed for some rows: how often the clone was seen (once, few, many), or a class if it is expanded.

j_gene,abundance,v_gene,CDR3aa
TRBJ2-7,NA,TRBV19,CASSMSGTFSYEQYF
TRBJ1-5,NA,TRBV28,CASTYSFNQPQHF
TRBJ2-6,NA,TRBV2,CASSGPPTGSGANVLTF
TRBJ1-1,NA,TRBV4-3,CASSQDLGVKNEAFF
TRBJ2-7,NA,TRBV5-6,CASSLLPYEQYF
TRBJ2-3,NA,TRBV30,CAWSVRRADTQYF
TRBJ1-2,few,TRBV6-5,CASSSRRTTNYGYTF
TRBJ1-4,NA,TRBV7-9,CASSGEKLFF
TRBJ1-6,NA,TRBV27,CASRRGQKNNSPLHF
TRBJ1-2,once,TRBV6-5,CASSSRTGGNGYTF
TRBJ1-2,NA,TRBV5-4,CASTRGRVEDGYTF
TRBJ2-7,NA,TRBV6-5,CASSYAELYEQYF
TRBJ1-3,NA,TRBV19,CASSTTGVRNTIYF
TRBJ1-2,NA,TRBV5-4,CASRTQSQSTGLGTF